These 20 T cell receptor beta chains were sequenced from one sample in a study of neurological immune-mediated disorders (dated by TCRdb to between 2018 and 2020). Preparation of the library involved 5' RACE. Data came from an Illumina HiSeq 2500. TCRdb trimmed the raw reads at Q25, called clones with MiXCR and kept productive beta chains. Each CDR3 protein gets just one entry, which takes the most common genes and DNA from the rows behind it. In this sample the table shows approximately 45,000 distinct CDR3 sequences, less than 15% of which occur a single time. In total, the top ten clones hold 10% to 12% of the sample. The time point label corresponds to: longitudinal time-point 3. What was sequenced was PBMCs. The receptors were gathered from a man between 25 and 39 years old in good health.

This clonotype has more than one count but fewer than ten. V is TRBV20-1 and J is TRBJ2-7; 9 bases agree with TRBD1. Germline assignment: CDR1 DFQATT and CDR2 SNEGSKA (reference sequence). The length of the CDR3 is 14 residues. The J segment lost 4 bases and the V segment lost 3 bases, leaving 7 bases of the junction unmatched. CDR3 sequence reads: CSASAGQGFYEQYF. Written as DNA, the CDR3 is TGCAGTGCTAGTGCCGGACAGGGGTTTTACGAGCAGTACTTC.

The sample holds many counts of this clonotype. This sequence joins TRBV5-1 and TRBJ1-6; perhaps TRBD1 as D (5 bases). Germline assignment: CDR1 SGHRS and CDR2 YFSETQ. V was clipped by 5 bases and J by 4 bases, with 10 bases between them. The CDR3 totals 14 residues. CDR3 amino acids: CASRRDAYNSPLHF. The CDR3 DNA sequence: TGCGCCAGCAGGCGGGACGCATATAATTCACCCCTCCACTTT. Variable domain in full (rest from reference TRBV5-1 and TRBJ1-6): KAGVTQTPRYLIKTRGQQVTLSCSPISGHRSVSWYQQTPGQGLQFLFEYFSETQRNKGNFPGRFSGRQFSNSRSEMNVSTLELGDSALYLCASRRDAYNSPLHFGNGTRLTVT.

The chain joins TRBV20-1 to TRBJ2-1; TRBD1 agrees at 7 bases. Trimming removed 0 bases from V and 4 bases from J; junction bases left unmatched: 3. The germline gives CDR1 DFQATT, CDR2 SNEGSKA (reference sequence). CDR3 size: 14 residues. The CDR3: CSARDRQGYNEQFF. CDR3 DNA: TGCAGTGCTAGAGACAGACAGGGATACAATGAGCAGTTCTTC.

This clonotype was detected ten times or more. The chain has TRBV7-6 and TRBJ2-1; D gene uncertain. This CDR3 is 15 amino acids long. The germline V gene encodes CDR1 SGHVS and CDR2 FNYEAQ. Trimming pared 4 bases from V and 0 bases from J, leaving 10 bases between. The CDR3 bases are TGTGCCAGCAGCTACCAGGAAATCTCCTACAATGAGCAGTTCTTC. It translates to CASSYQEISYNEQFF.

This clonotype was observed many times. This chain links TRBV3-1 with TRBJ2-2; maybe TRBD2 (6 bases). V lost 2 bases and J lost 7, with 11 bases in between. Per germline, CDR1 LGHDT and CDR2 YNNKEL (reference sequence). The CDR3 is 14 amino acids. CDR3 loop: CASSQRLVVGELFF. In DNA form, the CDR3 reads TGTGCCAGCAGCCAAAGACTAGTAGTCGGGGAGCTGTTTTTT.

This clonotype was recorded many times. The chain employs TRBV7-2 and TRBJ2-2, with D possibly matching TRBD1 (5 bases). The CDR3 consists of 15 residues. Germline-derived CDR1 and CDR2 are SGHTA and FQGNSA. The V gene lost 5 bases and the J gene lost 0 bases, with 10 bases spanning the gap. The CDR3 sequence: CASSPDRANTGELFF. The CDR3 region has the DNA TGTGCCAGCAGCCCCGACAGAGCGAACACCGGGGAGCTGTTTTTT.

The sample holds many counts of this clonotype. The V gene is TRBV7-2, the J gene TRBJ1-4; no reliable D call. The V and J ends lost 5 bases and 13 bases respectively, with 11 bases between them. The CDR3 loop spans 11 amino acids. Germline lookup yields CDR1 SGHTA and CDR2 FQGNSA. CDR3 residues: CASSPPPGLFF. The CDR3 nucleotides read TGTGCCAGCAGCCCCCCCCCGGGACTGTTTTTT.

J is TRBJ2-5 and V is TRBV19; D is unclear. CDR1 is LNHDA and CDR2 is SQIVND in the germline V gene (reference sequence). V was pared by 3 bases and J by 5 bases, with 10 bases between. The CDR3 extends over 13 amino acids. CDR3 sequence reads: CASSISSFETQYF. DNA for the CDR3: TGTGCCAGTAGTATCTCCAGTTTCGAGACCCAGTACTTC.

This clonotype was detected ten times or more. The chain combines TRBV15 with TRBJ1-5; 7 bases map to TRBD1. V gave up 4 bases and J gave up 0 bases; unmatched junction bases: 9. The CDR3 runs 17 residues. CDR1 is LNHNV and CDR2 is YYDKDF in the germline V gene (reference sequence). The CDR3 protein is CATSILRDSYSNQPQHF. As DNA, the CDR3 is TGTGCCACCAGCATTTTACGGGACAGTTATAGCAATCAGCCCCAGCATTTT.

With regard to this clonotype: An end of the junction differs from the germline gene, which may be a read error. This chain joins TRBV10-3 and TRBJ1-6; D gene ambiguous. The CDR3 length is 16 residues. The V gene's germline CDR1 is ENHRY and CDR2 SYGVKD. CDR3 DNA sequence: TGTGCAATCAGTGATAGCAACTCGTCCTATAATTCACCCCTCCACTTT. Amino acids: CAISDSNSSYNSPLHF.

There are many counts of this clonotype. The rearrangement uses TRBV24-1 and TRBJ2-7; TRBD2 agrees at 12 bases. Germline V CDR1 and CDR2: KGHDR, SFDVKD. The CDR3 runs 16 residues. After removal of 6 bases from V and 2 bases from J, the junction contained 7 bases not matched to a gene. In DNA, the CDR3 is TGTGCCACCAGTTCCTTACTAGCGGGAGGACCCTACGAGCAGTACTTC. Its protein product is CATSSLLAGGPYEQYF.

This clonotype showed up many times. This chain uses TRBV4-1 with TRBJ2-3, with D tentatively TRBD1 (6 bases). The CDR3 is 17 residues long. Germline CDR1 is MGHRA and CDR2 is YSYEKL. Trimming took off 4 bases at V and 4 bases at J, with 21 bases between the two ends. The DNA for the CDR3 is TGCGCCAGCAGCCCCTCCCAGGGGTCGGACCACGCAGATACGCAGTATTTT. It codes for CASSPSQGSDHADTQYF.

This clonotype was counted at least ten times. An end of the junction does not agree with germline; a read error may underlie this. The V and J genes are TRBV20-1 and TRBJ1-1; D is perhaps TRBD1 (6 bases). This CDR3 comprises 10 residues. Germline V gene sequence: CDR1 DFQATT, CDR2 SNEGSKA (reference sequence). In DNA form, the CDR3 reads TGCAGTGCTGGGGACACCGAAGCTTTCTTT. Amino acids: CSAGDTEAFF.

This clonotype was observed many times. The chain joins TRBV9 to TRBJ2-7; the D gene is possibly TRBD2 (5 bases). The CDR3 loop spans 14 amino acids. Germline values: CDR1 SGDLS, CDR2 YYNGEE. V lost 4 bases, J lost 0 bases, and 11 bases lay in between. The CDR3 loop reads CASSQDSSSYEQYF. The CDR3 region has the DNA TGTGCCAGCAGCCAGGACTCGAGCTCCTACGAGCAGTACTTC. Complete variable domain (other parts from reference TRBV9 and TRBJ2-7): DSGVTQTPKHLITATGQRVTLRCSPRSGDLSVYWYQQSLDQGLQFLIQYYNGEERAKGNILERFSAQQFPDLHSELNLSSLELGDSALYFCASSQDSSSYEQYFGPGTRLTVT.

Comments on this clonotype: A junction end diverges from the germline sequence, so it may reflect a read error. V usage is TRBV20-1 and J usage is TRBJ1-6; no reliable D call. Germline values: CDR1 DFQATT, CDR2 SNEGSKA (reference sequence). The CDR3 is 13 amino acids. This chain's CDR3 is CSAGVVGNSLLHF. CDR3 nucleotide sequence: TGCAGTGCCGGCGTCGTAGGGAATTCACTCCTCCACTTT.

This clonotype was seen ten or more times. The chain joins TRBV9 to TRBJ2-7; TRBD2 matches 9 bases. The J segment lost 0 bases and the V segment lost 0 bases, leaving 7 bases of the junction unmatched. The CDR3 extends over 17 amino acids. The V gene's germline CDR1 is SGDLS and CDR2 YYNGEE. CDR3 sequence (DNA): TGTGCCAGCAGCGTAGGTGTGACTAGCGGTTTCTCCTACGAGCAGTACTTC. Its protein product is CASSVGVTSGFSYEQYF.

This clonotype was recorded at least ten times. This chain connects TRBV7-3 to TRBJ2-3, with 8 nucleotides matching TRBD2. From germline, CDR1 is SGHTA and CDR2 FQGTGA. The CDR3 has 17 residues. J lost 9 bases, V lost 0 bases, and 14 bases had no gene match. The CDR3 DNA sequence: TGTGCCAGCAGCTTAACGGAAAGCGGGAGCGGACAAAGGACGCAGTATTTT. Translating gives CASSLTESGSGQRTQYF. Variable domain in full (rest from reference TRBV7-3 and TRBJ2-3): GAGVSQTPSNKVTEKGKYVELRCDPISGHTALYWYRQSLGQGPEFLIYFQGTGAADDSGLPNDRFFAVRPEGSVSTLKIQRTERGDSAVYLCASSLTESGSGQRTQYFGPGTRLTVL.

There are many counts of this clonotype. The gene calls are TRBV28 and TRBJ2-5, with TRBD2 matching 12 bases. This CDR3 has 16 amino acids. With 6 bases clipped from V and 4 bases from J, the junction kept 9 bases outside the gene matches. Germline V gene lookup returns CDR1 MDHEN and CDR2 SYDVKM. Here the CDR3 reads CASSSSSGGVRETQYF. The CDR3 DNA is TGTGCCAGCAGCTCCTCTAGCGGGGGGGTACGAGAGACCCAGTACTTC.

This clonotype has ten or more counts. This rearrangement joins TRBV5-1 to TRBJ1-6; D possibly corresponds to TRBD1 (5 bases). CDR3 length: 13 residues. CDR1 is SGHRS, CDR2 YFSETQ, per germline. V was shortened by 1 base and J by 15 bases, with 14 bases between the two germline ends. In nucleotides, the CDR3 is TGCGCCAGCAGCTTGCCCGGGACGGCCCTCCTCCACTTT. This sequence encodes CASSLPGTALLHF.

This clonotype was seen repeatedly, ten times or more. The chain is built from TRBV5-1 and TRBJ2-7; TRBD1 aligns across 8 bases. The CDR3 is made up of 14 amino acids. Trimming removed 0 bases from V and 3 bases from J; junction bases left unmatched: 2. Germline CDR1 is SGHRS and CDR2 is YFSETQ. The CDR3 DNA reads TGCGCCAGCAGCTTGGCCGGGACAGGCTACGAGCAGTACTTC. Amino acids: CASSLAGTGYEQYF. The full variable domain, completed using reference TRBV5-1 and TRBJ2-7, is KAGVTQTPRYLIKTRGQQVTLSCSPISGHRSVSWYQQTPGQGLQFLFEYFSETQRNKGNFPGRFSGRQFSNSRSEMNVSTLELGDSALYLCASSLAGTGYEQYFGPGTRLTVT.